These 18 T cell receptor beta chains came from one sample sequenced in a study of shared clonotypes between healthy human individuals (dated by TCRdb to the early 2020s). The library was produced with the immunoSEQ multiplex PCR assay. TCRdb's version of the immuneACCESS table is confined to in-frame rearrangements and falls short of the full clone set. An unresolved V gene accounts for under half of the shortfall where checked; the remainder is of unknown origin. The sample table shows roughly 1,500,000 clones, and roughly 98% are seen once. The ten largest make up about 0.45% of the sample. The sequenced material came from naive CD4+ T cells sorted from blood. Taken with the paper, the label for cell subset or site translates to: CD45RA+ positively selected. The receptors come from a man aged 25 to 40 in good health.

Notes on this clone: Other DNA sequences within the sample encode an identical CDR3. The chain carries TRBV9 and TRBJ2-3, with D unresolved. Between the trimmed V and J ends, which lost 0 bases and 6 bases, there was a span of 2 bases. This CDR3 has 11 amino acids. Germline lookup yields CDR1 SGDLS and CDR2 YYNGEE. CDR3 coding DNA: TGTGCCAGCAGCGTAGGGGATACGCAGTATTTT. Translated, it gives CASSVGDTQYF.

This rearrangement joins TRBV23-1 to TRBJ2-1; 8 bases align to TRBD2. TRBV23-1 is an ORF, with its function uncertain. V gave up 2 bases and J gave up 5 bases; unmatched junction bases: 11. The CDR3 runs to 17 residues. The CDR3 DNA sequence: TGCGCCAGCAGTCAAGGGCCTCCTACTAGCGGCCACAATGAGCAGTTCTTC. Protein sequence: CASSQGPPTSGHNEQFF.

The genes are TRBV11-3 and TRBJ2-2; 7 positions match TRBD2. The CDR3 is made up of 17 amino acids. Germline CDR1 and CDR2: SGHNT and YENEEA. J gave up 5 bases and V 0 bases, and 9 bases lay outside the gene matches. In DNA, the CDR3 is TGTGCCAGCAGCTTAGATCTTGGGAGGGGCGGGACCGGGGAGCTGTTTTTT. It translates to CASSLDLGRGGTGELFF. The full variable domain, rest sourced from reference TRBV11-3 and TRBJ2-2, is EAGVVQSPRYKIIEKKQPVAFWCNPISGHNTLYWYLQNLGQGPELLIRYENEEAVDDSQLPKDRFSAERLKGVDSTLKIQPAELGDSAVYLCASSLDLGRGGTGELFFGEGSRLTVL.

The chain is built from TRBV2 and TRBJ2-7; possible D gene TRBD1, 5 bases. Trimming left V 1 base short and J 2 bases short, with 9 bases between. The V gene's germline CDR1 is SNHLY and CDR2 FYNNEI. CDR3 length equals 14 residues. The CDR3 DNA follows: TGTGCCAGCAGTGAAGACAGGCGAGCCTACGAGCAGTACTTC. Amino acids: CASSEDRRAYEQYF.

The rearrangement links TRBV2 to TRBJ1-4; TRBD1 might be the D (5 bases). CDR1 and CDR2 from the germline V gene are SNHLY and FYNNEI. V lost 0 bases and J lost 8, with 13 bases in between. The CDR3 covers 15 residues. The chain's CDR3 is CASSEAGGLWEKLFF. DNA of the CDR3: TGTGCCAGCAGTGAAGCCGGGGGTTTGTGGGAAAAACTGTTTTTT.

This rearrangement joins TRBV9 to TRBJ2-7; 9 nucleotides match TRBD2. The CDR3 covers 16 residues. J lost 2 bases, V lost 0 bases, and 6 bases had no gene match. CDR1 and CDR2 (germline): SGDLS, YYNGEE. CDR3 bases: TGTGCCAGCAGCGTAGGGGGGAGCGGGAGGACCTACGAGCAGTACTTC. This codes for CASSVGGSGRTYEQYF.

The chain carries TRBV5-8 and TRBJ2-7; tentative D call: TRBD2 (5 bases). The length of the CDR3 is 14 residues. Trimming removed 3 bases at V and 0 bases at J, with 10 bases between. The germline V gene has CDR1 SGHTS and CDR2 YDEGEE. The CDR3: CASSYRTLSYEQYF. CDR3 sequence (DNA): TGTGCCAGCAGCTATCGGACTCTCTCCTACGAGCAGTACTTC. Drawing the rest from reference TRBV5-8 and TRBJ2-7, the complete variable domain is EAGVTQSPTHLIKTRGQQATLRCSPISGHTSVYWYQQALGLGLQFLLWYDEGEERNRGNFPPRFSGRQFPNYSSELNVNALELEDSALYLCASSYRTLSYEQYFGPGTRLTVT.

The chain uses TRBV29-1 and TRBJ2-5; 9 bases are shared with TRBD2. With 6 bases clipped from V and 5 bases from J, the junction kept 28 bases outside the gene matches. The CDR3 spans 20 residues. Germline CDR1 reads SQVTM; CDR2 reads ANQGSEA. The CDR3 is CSVTPSVPPTLAGGTETQYF. The DNA of the CDR3 is TGCAGCGTGACCCCCTCGGTCCCCCCTACCCTGGCGGGAGGGACGGAGACCCAGTACTTC.

The rearrangement uses TRBV4-3 and TRBJ2-7, with 7 bases lining up with TRBD2. CDR3 length: 15 residues. V gave up 3 bases and J gave up 0 bases; unmatched junction bases: 5. Looked up from germline, CDR1 is LGHNA and CDR2 is YSLEER. The CDR3: CASSQRPGGSYEQYF. CDR3 bases: TGCGCCAGCAGCCAGAGACCGGGGGGCTCCTACGAGCAGTACTTC.

The V gene is TRBV27, the J gene TRBJ2-5; either TRBD1 or TRBD2 may fit D (5 bases each). Between the trimmed V and J ends, which lost 5 bases and 4 bases, there was a span of 11 bases. In germline, CDR1 is MNHEY, CDR2 SMNVEV (reference sequence). The length of the CDR3 is 13 residues. The CDR3 loop reads CASSITRGETQYF. The CDR3 DNA sequence: TGTGCCAGCAGTATCACTAGGGGAGAGACCCAGTACTTC.

In regard to this clone: The sample carries other DNA sequences with the same CDR3. The chain has TRBV7-2 and TRBJ2-7; D unresolved. CDR3 length equals 14 residues. V lost 1 base and J lost 0, with 7 bases in between. Germline CDR1 is SGHTA and CDR2 is FQGNSA. The CDR3 nucleotides read TGTGCCAGCAGCTTAGGCAGGAGCTCCTACGAGCAGTACTTC. It codes for CASSLGRSSYEQYF.

The chain carries TRBV29-1 and TRBJ2-3, with D uncertain. The germline gives CDR1 SQVTM, CDR2 ANQGSEA. Deletions cut 7 bases from V and 0 bases from J, with 14 bases between. This CDR3 has 14 amino acids. The DNA for the CDR3 is TGCAGCGCTCGTGGGCTCCATAGCACAGATACGCAGTATTTT. Translating gives CSARGLHSTDTQYF.

J is TRBJ2-7 and V is TRBV6-1; 7 bases align to TRBD1. Trimming at V came to 3 bases and at J to 5 bases, leaving 4 bases not matched to a gene. The germline V gene encodes CDR1 MNHNS and CDR2 SASEGT. The CDR3 contains 13 residues. The CDR3 loop is CASSDRQGNEQYF. The CDR3 region has the DNA TGTGCCAGCAGTGACCGACAGGGTAACGAGCAGTACTTC.

V and J are TRBV7-7 and TRBJ2-2; a possible D gene is TRBD1 (5 bases). Germline V lookup: CDR1 SSHAT, CDR2 FNYEAQ (reference sequence). V was pared by 4 bases and J by 6 bases, with 15 bases between. The CDR3 is 15 amino acids. The CDR3 here is CASSSATSGSGELFF. In nucleotides, the CDR3 is TGTGCCAGCAGCTCAGCGACTTCAGGGTCCGGGGAGCTGTTTTTT.

The chain joins TRBV7-2 to TRBJ2-3; TRBD1 matches 9 bases. The germline V gene has CDR1 SGHTA and CDR2 FQGNSA. The length of the CDR3 is 16 residues. V dropped 1 base and J dropped 3; count of bases not matched to a gene: 5. Here the CDR3 reads CASSLGTGVGTDTQYF. CDR3 nucleotide sequence: TGTGCCAGCAGCTTAGGGACAGGGGTGGGTACAGATACGCAGTATTTT.

The chain is built from TRBV7-2 and TRBJ1-5; weak D call: TRBD1 (5 bases). V was trimmed by 1 base and J by 7 bases, leaving 17 bases between them. Germline-derived CDR1 and CDR2 are SGHTA and FQGNSA. There are 16 residues in the CDR3. The CDR3 sequence: CASSLDLRDGGQPQHF. The CDR3 nucleotides are TGTGCCAGCAGCTTAGACCTCAGGGACGGGGGGCAGCCCCAGCATTTT.

This CDR3 is CASSLRTSSSYNEQFF. CDR3 in DNA: TGTGCCAGCAGCTTACGGACGTCGAGCTCCTACAATGAGCAGTTCTTC. The chain joins TRBV7-9 to TRBJ2-1; D remains ambiguous. The V end was cut by 2 bases, the J end by 0 bases, with 11 bases between. The germline V gene encodes CDR1 SEHNR and CDR2 FQNEAQ (reference sequence). There are 16 residues in the CDR3.

The chain combines TRBV30 with TRBJ1-2; tentatively, D is TRBD1 (5 bases). The germline V gene has CDR1 GTSNPN and CDR2 SVGIG (reference sequence). V was clipped by 0 bases and J by 5 bases, with 13 bases between them. The CDR3 loop spans 14 amino acids. The CDR3 DNA follows: TGTGCCTGGAGTGTGGACCGCCGGGGGTATGGCTACACCTTC. Translating gives CAWSVDRRGYGYTF.